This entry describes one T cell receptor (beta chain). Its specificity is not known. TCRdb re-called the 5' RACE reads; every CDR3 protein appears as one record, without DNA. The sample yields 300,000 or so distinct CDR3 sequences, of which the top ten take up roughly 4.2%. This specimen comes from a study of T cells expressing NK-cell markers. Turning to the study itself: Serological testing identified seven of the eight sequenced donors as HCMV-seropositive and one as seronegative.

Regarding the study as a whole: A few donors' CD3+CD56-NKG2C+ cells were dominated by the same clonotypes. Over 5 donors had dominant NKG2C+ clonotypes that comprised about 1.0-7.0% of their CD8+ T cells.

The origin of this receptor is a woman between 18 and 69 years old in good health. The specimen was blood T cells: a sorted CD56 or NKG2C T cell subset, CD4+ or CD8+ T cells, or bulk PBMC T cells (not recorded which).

Here the CDR3 reads CSGGETYGYTF. The V gene is TRBV29-1, the J gene TRBJ1-2; the D call of TRBD1 rests on TCRdb alone, since no DNA is present to check it. Per the germline V gene, CDR1 is SQVTM and CDR2 is ANQGSEA. The length of the CDR3 is 11 residues.